The 26 T cell receptor beta chains below all came from one sample that was sequenced in a study of regulatory T cells in long-lasting Graves disease. The time point is: persistent/refractory GD, antithyroid drugs over 5 years with positive TRAb. From RNA extracted from PBMCs, the TCR library was made. Libraries of TCR beta came from iRepertoire HTBI primers plus Arm-PCR of CDR3 regions. From the multiplex PCR reads, TCRdb called clonotypes with MiXCR, one entry per CDR3 protein. The profile shows hundreds of thousands of distinct CDR3 sequences, about 20% of them singletons. This material consisted of peripheral blood mononuclear cells (PBMCs), taken when the disease was refractory, from a patient treated with antithyroid drugs. The source of these receptors is a female donor with Graves disease.

The sample holds many counts of this clonotype. V is TRBV11-3 and J is TRBJ2-4, with D maybe TRBD2 (5 bases). The CDR3 has 15 residues. Germline loops: CDR1 SGHNT, CDR2 YENEEA. The V and J ends lost 1 base and 0 bases respectively, with 7 bases between them. CDR3 coding DNA: TGTGCCAGCAGCTTAGGGGAGCTAGCCAAAAACATTCAGTACTTC. Amino acids: CASSLGELAKNIQYF.

This rearrangement joins TRBV3-1 to TRBJ1-2; D might be TRBD1 (5 bases). Germline V CDR1 and CDR2: LGHDT, YNNKEL (reference sequence). The CDR3 covers 14 residues. V lost 9 bases and J 5 bases, leaving 19 bases between the germline ends. The CDR3 bases are TGTGCCAGTGCCGACAGACCCGACTCTTATGGCTACACCTTC. Translated, it gives CASADRPDSYGYTF.

A few counts support this clonotype. The genes are TRBV20-1 and TRBJ1-3, with D possibly matching TRBD1 (6 bases). The CDR3 loop spans 13 amino acids. Germline assignment: CDR1 DFQATT and CDR2 SNEGSKA (reference sequence). Trimming removed 3 bases from V and 3 bases from J, with 9 bases in between. The CDR3 nucleotides are TGCAGTGCTAGTACAGGGAATGGAAACACCATATATTTT. Translation: CSASTGNGNTIYF.

This clonotype has ten or more counts. The genes are TRBV7-2 and TRBJ2-7; D may be TRBD1 (5 bases). The CDR3 covers 13 residues. The germline V gene encodes CDR1 SGHTA and CDR2 FQGNSA. Trimming removed 1 base at V and 7 bases at J, with 11 bases between. The CDR3 nucleotides read TGTGCCAGCAGCTTAGTTAGGGGAAGGGAGCAGTACTTC. It specifies CASSLVRGREQYF.

This sequence joins TRBV6-1 and TRBJ1-1; a weak D match, TRBD1 (6 bases). The CDR3 contains 13 residues. V was trimmed by 6 bases and J by 9 bases, leaving 17 bases between them. Per germline, CDR1 MNHNS and CDR2 SASEGT. The CDR3 here is CASRQTGHPKAFF. CDR3 coding DNA: TGTGCCAGCAGACAAACAGGGCATCCCAAAGCTTTCTTT.

The rearrangement uses TRBV6-1 and TRBJ2-7; TRBD2 might be the D (6 bases). Germline CDR1 and CDR2: MNHNS and SASEGT. Deletions cut 3 bases from V and 6 bases from J, with 18 bases between. This CDR3 comprises 15 residues. The CDR3 DNA reads as TGTGCCAGCAGTGAGCGGGGCCAGACCCCATCCGAGCAGTACTTC. It specifies CASSERGQTPSEQYF.

The table lists this clonotype with many counts. The chain recombines TRBV7-2 with TRBJ2-5; D might be TRBD2 (6 bases). Germline V gene data show CDR1 as SGHTA and CDR2 as FQGNSA. The V end was cut by 6 bases, the J end by 4 bases, with 15 bases between. The CDR3 contains 14 residues. CDR3 DNA sequence: TGTGCCAGCAGGGGACTGGCCCCCATAGAGACCCAGTACTTC. It encodes CASRGLAPIETQYF.

For this clonotype: Since no conserved phenylalanine or tryptophan closes the CDR3, a read error is the likely cause. The V gene is TRBV7-9, the J gene TRBJ2-2; the D is unclear. There are 15 residues in the CDR3. Per the germline V gene, CDR1 is SEHNR and CDR2 is FQNEAQ (reference sequence). Trimming took 5 bases from V and 3 from J, leaving 13 bases between them. The CDR3: CASSPQKWHTGELFL. The CDR3 bases are TGTGCCAGCAGCCCCCAAAAATGGCACACCGGGGAGCTGTTTCTT.

This clonotype appeared a few times. The chain has TRBV30 and TRBJ2-7; TRBD2 is a possible D gene (7 bases). Germline V gene data show CDR1 as GTSNPN and CDR2 as SVGIG (reference sequence). V lost 0 bases and J 1 base, leaving 13 bases between the germline ends. The CDR3 runs to 15 residues. CDR3 in DNA: TGTGCCTGGAGTGTAACTGGGAGGGGGTCCTACGAGCAGTACTTC. Protein: CAWSVTGRGSYEQYF.

This clonotype showed up just a few times. This chain links TRBV5-1 with TRBJ2-2, with D perhaps TRBD1 or TRBD2 (5 bases each). The CDR3 consists of 14 residues. CDR1 is SGHRS and CDR2 is YFSETQ in the germline V gene. Trimming left V 2 bases short and J 6 bases short, with 11 bases between. As DNA, the CDR3 is TGCGCCAGCAGCTTAGAGGGGTCGGCCGGGGAGCTGTTTTTT. Translated: CASSLEGSAGELFF.

Comment on this clonotype: Lacking the conserved final phenylalanine or tryptophan, this CDR3 likely reflects a read error. The rearrangement uses TRBV6-2 or TRBV6-3 and TRBJ1-3; no firm D call. CDR1 is MNHEY and CDR2 is SVGEGT in the germline V gene. The CDR3 sequence is 17 residues long. The V end was cut by 2 bases, the J end by 0 bases, with 14 bases between. The CDR3 region has the DNA TGTGCCAGCAGTTACGGGTCGATGAGCCTCTCTGGAAACACCATATATTCT. This codes for CASSYGSMSLSGNTIYS.

This clonotype was seen repeatedly, ten times or more. V gene TRBV29-1 combines with J gene TRBJ1-2, with 7 positions matching TRBD1. The trim removed 6 bases at V and 4 bases at J, leaving 5 bases unmatched. The germline gives CDR1 SQVTM, CDR2 ANQGSEA. The CDR3 has 12 residues. CDR3 sequence (DNA): TGCAGCGTGAATACAGGGGCCTATGGCTACACCTTC. It codes for CSVNTGAYGYTF.

The rearrangement links TRBV7-3 to TRBJ2-3; no firm D call. This CDR3 comprises 15 residues. The V gene's germline CDR1 is SGHTA and CDR2 FQGTGA. The V end lost 5 bases, the J end lost 5 bases, and 17 bases lay between the germline ends. The DNA of the CDR3 is TGTGCCAGCAGCCCGTTAAAGTCGTGGATAGATACGCAGTATTTT. Translation gives CASSPLKSWIDTQYF.

This clonotype was picked up a small number of times. This rearrangement joins TRBV20-1 to TRBJ1-2; D gene uncertain. The germline V and J ends were trimmed by 6 bases and 5 bases, with 16 bases remaining between them. Per germline, CDR1 DFQATT and CDR2 SNEGSKA (reference sequence). This CDR3 is 13 amino acids long. The CDR3 region is CSATSPNPYGYTF. The CDR3 bases are TGCAGTGCCACCAGCCCTAACCCTTATGGCTACACCTTC.

This clonotype appeared many times. The CDR3 is CASSDTTGWTNTGELFF. CDR3 sequence (DNA): TGCGCCAGCAGTGATACGACAGGGTGGACGAACACCGGGGAGCTGTTTTTT. The rearrangement joins TRBV10-2 to TRBJ2-2; 7 bases align to TRBD1. The ends lost 3 bases at V and 0 bases at J; junction bases unmatched: 7. The germline gives CDR1 WSHSY, CDR2 SAAADI. This CDR3 is built from 17 residues.

This clonotype was counted at least ten times. V gene TRBV6-1 combines with J gene TRBJ1-2, with D possibly matching TRBD1 (5 bases). The CDR3 totals 13 residues. V was trimmed by 4 bases and J by 2 bases, leaving 8 bases between them. CDR1 and CDR2 (germline): MNHNS, SASEGT. The CDR3 protein is CASSVQENYGYTF. As DNA, the CDR3 is TGTGCCAGCAGTGTACAGGAAAACTATGGCTACACCTTC.

There are a few counts of this clonotype. Sequence at one end of the junction differs from germline and may be a read error. V and J are TRBV12-3 or TRBV12-4 and TRBJ2-7, with 10 bases matching TRBD2. The CDR3 is 16 residues long. CDR3 coding DNA: TGTGCCAGCAGTTTTCGGGAACTAGCGGGGACCTACGAGCAGTATTTC. Encoded protein: CASSFRELAGTYEQYF.

The chain links TRBV7-8 to TRBJ2-1; TRBD2 matches 8 bases. Germline V gives CDR1 SGHVS, CDR2 FQNEAQ. V trimming: 2 bases; J trimming: 9 bases; junction bases outside the gene matches: 6. This CDR3 is built from 14 residues. The CDR3: CASSLRREVGEQFF. CDR3 coding DNA: TGTGCCAGCAGCTTAAGGCGGGAGGTGGGTGAGCAGTTCTTC.

The sample holds many counts of this clonotype. The chain carries TRBV29-1 and TRBJ1-1; 10 nucleotides agree with TRBD1. CDR1 and CDR2 (germline): SQVTM, ANQGSEA. Unmatched junction bases numbered 5, after V lost 6 bases and J lost 4 bases. This CDR3 has 13 amino acids. CDR3 region: CSVMGQGLTEAFF. The CDR3 DNA follows: TGCAGCGTGATGGGACAGGGGCTCACTGAAGCTTTCTTT.

This clonotype was counted many times. The CDR3 loop is CASSFPGLSPLHF. The CDR3 nucleotides read TGTGCCAGCAGCTTTCCGGGTCTATCACCCCTCCACTTT. The J gene is TRBJ1-6, the V gene TRBV7-2; D remains unclear. CDR1 and CDR2 from the germline V gene are SGHTA and FQGNSA. The V end lost 3 bases, the J end lost 10 bases, and 10 bases lay between the germline ends. This CDR3 contains 13 residues. The whole variable domain, filled in from reference TRBV7-2 and TRBJ1-6, reads GAGVSQSPSNKVTEKGKDVELRCDPISGHTALYWYRQSLGQGLEFLIYFQGNSAPDKSGLPSDRFSAERTGGSVSTLTIQRTQQEDSAVYLCASSFPGLSPLHFGNGTRLTVT.

This chain links TRBV6-1 with TRBJ2-2; D might be TRBD1 or TRBD2, each matching 5 bases. The CDR3 has 15 amino acids. The V gene's germline CDR1 is MNHNS and CDR2 SASEGT. The V end lost 1 base, the J end lost 6 bases, and 12 bases lay between the germline ends. In nucleotides, the CDR3 is TGTGCCAGCAGTGAAGGGGGGACGATCGCCGGGGAGCTGTTTTTT. Translating gives CASSEGGTIAGELFF.

This clonotype was seen ten or more times. The chain carries TRBV6-5 and TRBJ1-4, with D hard to call. Germline-derived CDR1 and CDR2 are MNHEY and SVGAGI. V lost 0 bases, J lost 0 bases, and 17 bases lay in between. The CDR3 loop spans 19 amino acids. CDR3 in DNA: TGTGCCAGCAGTTACTCGGTGACCACACGAGTTGCAACTAATGAAAAACTGTTTTTT. As protein: CASSYSVTTRVATNEKLFF.

There are a few counts of this clonotype. The CDR3 coding sequence is TGCGCCAGCAGAGCCAGGGTGACCACTGAAGCTTTCTTT. Its translation is CASRARVTTEAFF. V is TRBV4-1 and J is TRBJ1-1; weak D call: TRBD1 (5 bases). Germline CDR1 and CDR2: MGHRA and YSYEKL. The V gene lost 6 bases and the J gene lost 4 bases, with 12 bases spanning the gap. The length of the CDR3 is 13 residues.

This clonotype has at least ten counts. V is TRBV27 and J is TRBJ1-2, with 8 positions matching TRBD1. Germline V CDR1 and CDR2: MNHEY, SMNVEV (reference sequence). CDR3 length equals 15 residues. The J segment lost 1 base and the V segment lost 4 bases, leaving 5 bases of the junction unmatched. CDR3 DNA sequence: TGTGCCAGCAGTTCTTCAGGGGGCAATAACTATGGCTACACCTTC. It is translated as CASSSSGGNNYGYTF.

This clonotype has a count of ten or more. V and J are TRBV6-1 and TRBJ1-2; TRBD1 aligns across 8 bases. Germline V gene data show CDR1 as MNHNS and CDR2 as SASEGT. The trim removed 9 bases at V and 5 bases at J, leaving 8 bases unmatched. The CDR3 is 13 residues long. The CDR3 region is CASQPNRGYGYTF. DNA of the CDR3: TGTGCCAGTCAACCGAACAGGGGGTATGGCTACACCTTC.

The table lists this clonotype with many counts. The gene calls are TRBV6-1 and TRBJ1-5; D remains unclear. The V gene's germline CDR1 is MNHNS and CDR2 SASEGT. Trimming took 7 bases from V and 2 from J, leaving 15 bases between them. This CDR3 region has 15 residues. The CDR3 region has the DNA TGTGCCAGCACCCCATCGGGAGTGGGCAATCAGCCCCAGCATTTT. Translation: CASTPSGVGNQPQHF.